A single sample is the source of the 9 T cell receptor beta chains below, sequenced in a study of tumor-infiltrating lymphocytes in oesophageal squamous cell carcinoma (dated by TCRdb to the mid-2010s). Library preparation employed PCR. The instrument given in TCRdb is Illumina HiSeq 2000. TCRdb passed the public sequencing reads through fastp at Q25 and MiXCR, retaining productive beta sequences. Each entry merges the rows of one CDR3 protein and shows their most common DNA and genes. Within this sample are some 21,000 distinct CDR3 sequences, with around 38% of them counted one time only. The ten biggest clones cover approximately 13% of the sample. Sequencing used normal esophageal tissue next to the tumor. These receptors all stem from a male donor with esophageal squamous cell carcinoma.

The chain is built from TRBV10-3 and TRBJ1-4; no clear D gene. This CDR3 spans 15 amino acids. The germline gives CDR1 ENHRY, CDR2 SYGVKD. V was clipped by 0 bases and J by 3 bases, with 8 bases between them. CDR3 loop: CAISESSQPNEKLFF. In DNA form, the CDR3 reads TGTGCCATCAGTGAGTCAAGTCAGCCTAATGAAAAACTGTTTTTT.

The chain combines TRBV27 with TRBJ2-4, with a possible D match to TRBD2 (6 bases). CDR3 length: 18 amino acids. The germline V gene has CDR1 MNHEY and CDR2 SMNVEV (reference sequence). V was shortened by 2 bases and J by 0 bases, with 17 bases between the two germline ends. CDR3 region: CASSLKGTASLAKNIQYF. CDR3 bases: TGTGCCAGCAGTTTAAAGGGGACTGCATCACTAGCCAAAAACATTCAGTACTTC.

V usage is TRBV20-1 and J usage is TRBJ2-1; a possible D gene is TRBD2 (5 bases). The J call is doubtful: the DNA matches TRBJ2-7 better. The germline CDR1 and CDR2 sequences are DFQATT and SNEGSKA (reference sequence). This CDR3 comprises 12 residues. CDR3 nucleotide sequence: TGCAGTTCCTGGACTGGCTCCTACGAGCAGTACTTC. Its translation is CSSWTGSYEQYF.

CDR3 in amino acids: CSASEGGAYNEQYF. The CDR3 DNA reads TGCAGTGCTAGTGAGGGAGGGGCCTACAATGAGCAGTACTTC. The chain links TRBV20-1 to TRBJ2-3; 7 bases line up with TRBD2. The end of the DNA fits TRBJ2-7 better, so the J call may be wrong. CDR1 and CDR2 (germline): DFQATT, SNEGSKA (reference sequence). This CDR3 has 14 amino acids.

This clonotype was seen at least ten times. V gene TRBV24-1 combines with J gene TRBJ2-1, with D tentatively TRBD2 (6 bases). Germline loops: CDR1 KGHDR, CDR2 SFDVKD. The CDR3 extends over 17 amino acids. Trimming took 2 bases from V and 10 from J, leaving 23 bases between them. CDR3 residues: CATSDSLPGLSMGEQFF. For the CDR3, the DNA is TGTGCCACCAGTGATTCCCTTCCGGGACTCTCAATGGGGGAGCAGTTCTTC.

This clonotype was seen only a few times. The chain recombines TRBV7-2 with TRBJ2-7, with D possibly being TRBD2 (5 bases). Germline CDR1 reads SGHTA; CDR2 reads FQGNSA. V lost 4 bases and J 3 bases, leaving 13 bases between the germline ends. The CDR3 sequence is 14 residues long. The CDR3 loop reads CASSSGISLYEQYF. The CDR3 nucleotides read TGTGCCAGCAGCTCCGGGATCTCCCTCTACGAGCAGTACTTC.

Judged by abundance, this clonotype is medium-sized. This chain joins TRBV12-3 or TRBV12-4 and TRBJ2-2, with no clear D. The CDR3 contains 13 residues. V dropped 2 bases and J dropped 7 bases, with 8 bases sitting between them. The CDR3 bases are TGTGCCAGCAGTTTAAATTCCGGCGGGGAGCTGTTTTTT. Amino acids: CASSLNSGGELFF.

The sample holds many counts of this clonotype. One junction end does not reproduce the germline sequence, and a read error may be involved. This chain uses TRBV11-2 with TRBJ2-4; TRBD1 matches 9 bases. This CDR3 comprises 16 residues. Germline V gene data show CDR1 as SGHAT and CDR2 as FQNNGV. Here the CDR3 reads CASSWGQGGYNSPLHF. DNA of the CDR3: TGTGCCAGCAGCTGGGGACAGGGCGGGTATAATTCACCCCTCCACTTC.

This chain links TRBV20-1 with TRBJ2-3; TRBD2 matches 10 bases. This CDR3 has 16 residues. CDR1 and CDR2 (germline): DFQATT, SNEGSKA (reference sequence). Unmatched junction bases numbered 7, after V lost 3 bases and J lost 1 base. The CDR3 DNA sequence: TGCAGTGCTAGCCCGAGCGGGAGGGTAGGCACAGATACGCAGTATTTT. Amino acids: CSASPSGRVGTDTQYF.